This TCR beta chain was observed in a study of OX40 agonist ivuxolimab in advanced cancers. Study results and limitations: Among the lowest levels of clonal expansion were found in partial responders at 0.1-3.0 mg/kg.

The ends were cut back, 2 bases at V and 4 bases at J, with 6 bases in the middle. The V gene's germline CDR1 is MRHNA and CDR2 SNTAGT. The CDR3 sequence is 13 residues long. This clone rates as medium-sized. Its antigen is unidentified. Repertoires were generated with immunoSEQ multiplex PCR, while TCRdb's copy carries only in-frame clones and drops some. Counted here are about 40,000 clones, about nine tenths occurring once; the ten biggest clones make up approximately 13%. The sequencing here drew on CD4+ or CD8+ T cells sorted from blood, taken in a trial of the OX40 agonist ivuxolimab. This chain joins TRBV6-4 and TRBJ2-1, with D unclear. The source of this sequence is an adult with an advanced solid tumor such as melanoma, head and neck, liver or kidney cancer. CDR3 loop: CASSDEQYNEQFF. CDR3 bases: TGTGCCAGCAGTGACGAGCAGTACAATGAGCAGTTCTTC.